This is a list of T cell receptor beta chains from one sample in a study of cytomegalovirus exposure and HLA in healthy donors. Some clones are missing from TCRdb's copy, which holds only in-frame ones; the method was immunoSEQ multiplex PCR. This sample carries about 190,000 clones, 74% of them seen once, and the ten largest clones take approximately 3.1%. The sequenced sample consisted of PBMCs. Receptor source: a woman aged 30 to 39 in good health and CMV-seropositive. Each CDR3 is given with its conserved first and last residue. D genes are given only for firm matches. Expanded clones get a size class; other rows say once, few or many, or leave the size out.

j_gene: TRBJ2-3
d_gene: -
abundance: -
v_gene: TRBV27
CDR3aa: CASTPGGPDTQYF
CDR3nt: TGTGCCAGCACGCCGGGGGGCCCAGATACGCAGTATTTT

j_gene: TRBJ2-1
d_gene: TRBD2
abundance: -
v_gene: TRBV5-1
CDR3aa: CASSHSSGSGSEQFF
CDR3nt: TGCGCCAGCAGCCATTCTAGCGGGAGCGGCAGTGAGCAGTTCTTC

j_gene: TRBJ2-7
d_gene: -
abundance: -
v_gene: TRBV13
CDR3aa: CASSLGPGGIEQYF
CDR3nt: TGTGCCAGCAGCTTAGGCCCAGGGGGGATCGAGCAGTACTTC

j_gene: TRBJ2-7
d_gene: -
abundance: -
v_gene: TRBV4-1
CDR3aa: CASSQARAGAAYEQYF
CDR3nt: TGCGCCAGCAGCCAAGCCCGCGCGGGGGCTGCTTACGAGCAGTACTTC

j_gene: TRBJ1-4
d_gene: TRBD1
abundance: -
v_gene: TRBV5-4
CDR3aa: CASSRDRREKLFF
CDR3nt: TGTGCCAGCAGCAGGGACAGACGCGAAAAACTGTTTTTT

j_gene: TRBJ2-1
d_gene: TRBD2
abundance: few
v_gene: TRBV5-5
CDR3aa: CASSSGLAGHNEQFF
CDR3nt: TGTGCCAGCAGCTCGGGACTAGCGGGCCACAATGAGCAGTTCTTC

j_gene: TRBJ1-3
d_gene: TRBD1
abundance: -
v_gene: TRBV7-9
CDR3aa: CASSFTDRDGNTIYF
CDR3nt: TGTGCCAGCAGCTTCACGGACAGGGATGGAAACACCATATATTTT

j_gene: TRBJ1-5
d_gene: TRBD1
abundance: -
v_gene: TRBV4-1
CDR3aa: CASSQRDRVGIGNQPQHF
CDR3nt: TGCGCCAGCAGCCAACGCGACAGGGTGGGAATAGGCAATCAGCCCCAGCATTTT

j_gene: TRBJ2-5
d_gene: TRBD2
abundance: -
v_gene: TRBV27
CDR3aa: CASSSYFSGSRETQYF
CDR3nt: TGTGCCAGCAGTTCGTATTTTAGCGGGAGTAGGGAGACCCAGTACTTC

j_gene: TRBJ1-2
d_gene: TRBD1
abundance: -
v_gene: TRBV5-1
CDR3aa: CASSPSQGAGYGYTF
CDR3nt: TGCGCCAGCAGCCCCTCGCAGGGGGCCGGCTATGGCTACACCTTC

j_gene: TRBJ2-7
d_gene: TRBD1
abundance: once
v_gene: TRBV11-2
CDR3aa: CASSLAGTGIHEQYF
CDR3nt: TGTGCCAGCAGCTTAGCCGGGACAGGGATCCACGAGCAGTACTTC

j_gene: TRBJ2-7
d_gene: TRBD1
abundance: -
v_gene: TRBV4-1
CDR3aa: CASSKADRVRYEQYF
CDR3nt: TGCGCCAGCAGCAAAGCCGACAGGGTTCGGTACGAGCAGTACTTC

j_gene: TRBJ2-2
d_gene: -
abundance: -
v_gene: TRBV5-1
CDR3aa: CASSLTRQGVFTINTGELFF
CDR3nt: TGCGCCAGCAGCTTGACGCGTCAGGGCGTCTTCACCATAAACACCGGGGAGCTGTTTTTT

j_gene: TRBJ1-2
d_gene: -
abundance: -
v_gene: TRBV5-1
CDR3aa: CASSSLGRQDGYTF
CDR3nt: TGCGCCAGCAGCTCCCTCGGGAGGCAGGATGGCTACACCTTC

j_gene: TRBJ1-5
d_gene: -
abundance: -
v_gene: TRBV6-5
CDR3aa: CASSYSKTGSWQPQHF
CDR3nt: TGTGCCAGCAGTTACTCGAAGACGGGGTCGTGGCAGCCCCAGCATTTT

j_gene: TRBJ1-2
d_gene: TRBD1
abundance: few
v_gene: TRBV6-1
CDR3aa: CASRNRGTNYGYTF
CDR3nt: TGTGCCAGCCGGAACAGGGGGACTAACTATGGCTACACCTTC

j_gene: TRBJ2-7
d_gene: TRBD2
abundance: few
v_gene: TRBV5-1
CDR3aa: CASRIGGGYEQYF
CDR3nt: TGCGCCAGCAGGATTGGGGGGGGATACGAGCAGTACTTC

j_gene: TRBJ2-7
d_gene: TRBD2
abundance: -
v_gene: TRBV5-1
CDR3aa: CASSSSSGGILYEQYF
CDR3nt: TGCGCCAGCAGCTCTTCTAGCGGGGGGATCCTCTACGAGCAGTACTTC

j_gene: TRBJ2-7
d_gene: TRBD1
abundance: -
v_gene: TRBV27
CDR3aa: CASSSRTGPYEQYF
CDR3nt: TGTGCCAGCAGTTCTAGGACAGGACCCTACGAGCAGTACTTC

j_gene: TRBJ2-3
d_gene: TRBD1
abundance: few
v_gene: TRBV11-3
CDR3aa: CASSLGQGGEDTQYF
CDR3nt: TGTGCCAGCAGCCTCGGACAGGGGGGTGAAGATACGCAGTATTTT

j_gene: TRBJ2-7
d_gene: -
abundance: few
v_gene: TRBV6-1
CDR3aa: CASSERGRSYEQYF
CDR3nt: TGTGCCAGCAGTGAACGGGGGAGATCCTACGAGCAGTACTTC

j_gene: TRBJ2-7
d_gene: -
abundance: -
v_gene: TRBV5-1
CDR3aa: CASPPGAYEQYF
CDR3nt: TGCGCCAGCCCCCCGGGGGCCTACGAGCAGTACTTC